The TCR beta chain described here comes from a study of CD8 T cells in ankylosing spondylitis. Study-wide points: It appeared that ankylosing spondylitis blood was characterized by a TCR beta motif of seven or eight highly homologous variants. With a CD8+ phenotype, disease-linked clones were relatively rare in peripheral blood. Significant enrichment of disease-linked clones was reported in matched ankylosing spondylitis synovial fluid.

Using quantitative 5'-RACE with molecular barcodes, the authors made TCR beta libraries. One entry per CDR3 protein, called by TCRdb with MiXCR from the 5' RACE reads. The sample lists fewer than 450,000 distinct CDR3 sequences, roughly a sixth occurring once. V lost 2 bases, J lost 5 bases, and 10 bases lay in between. CDR3 size: 13 residues. At least ten counts were recorded for this clonotype. The target antigen is unknown. Sequencing used blood, either unsorted or a sorted T cell fraction (not recorded which). The receptor was isolated from a male donor with ankylosing spondylitis. The chain recombines TRBV12-3 or TRBV12-4 with TRBJ2-7; D is unresolved. The CDR3 loop reads CASSLFANHEQYF. Here the CDR3 DNA reads TGTGCCAGCAGTTTATTCGCCAATCACGAGCAGTACTTC.